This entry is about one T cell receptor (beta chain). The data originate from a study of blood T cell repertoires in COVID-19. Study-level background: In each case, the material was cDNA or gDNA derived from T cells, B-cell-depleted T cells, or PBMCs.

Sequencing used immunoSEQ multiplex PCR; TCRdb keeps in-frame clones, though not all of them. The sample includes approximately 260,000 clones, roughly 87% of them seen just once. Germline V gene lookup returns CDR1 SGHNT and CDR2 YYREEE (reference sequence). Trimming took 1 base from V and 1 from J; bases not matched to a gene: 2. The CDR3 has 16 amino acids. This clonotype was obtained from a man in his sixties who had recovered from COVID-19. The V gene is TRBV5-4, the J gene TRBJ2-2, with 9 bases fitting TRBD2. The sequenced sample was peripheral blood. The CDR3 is CASSLQLAGNTGELFF. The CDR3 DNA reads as TGTGCCAGCAGCTTGCAACTAGCGGGGAACACCGGGGAGCTGTTTTTT.